This T cell receptor beta chain was sequenced for a study of T cell changes during pregnancy in multiple sclerosis. The method was immunoSEQ multiplex PCR; TCRdb's version includes in-frame clones alone and lacks a portion of them. The table has 30,000 to 45,000 clones, about nine tenths seen once. CDR1 is LGHNA, CDR2 YNFKEQ, per germline. V was clipped by 0 bases and J by 8 bases, with 13 bases between them. CDR3 length equals 15 residues. The sequencing used CD8+ T cells from peripheral blood mononuclear cells, collected in the second trimester of pregnancy. This chain connects TRBV4-2 to TRBJ1-4; D is ambiguous. The receptor's source is a female donor with multiple sclerosis, enrolled in a pregnancy study. CDR3 loop: CASSQEKQPHEKLFF. In DNA form, the CDR3 reads TGTGCCAGCAGCCAAGAAAAACAGCCCCACGAAAAACTGTTTTTT.